This T cell receptor (beta chain) came from a study of regulatory and conventional T cells in RAG deficiency. Study-wide results and limits: In Omenn syndrome, Treg and Tconv repertoires overlapped >85%.

Measured with immunoSEQ multiplex PCR; TCRdb has only the in-frame clones, and not every one. Among approximately 22,000 clones listed, almost 96% were seen once. Germline CDR1 is GTSNPN and CDR2 is SVGIG (reference sequence). V lost 5 bases, J lost 6 bases, and 4 bases stayed unmatched. The CDR3 is 12 residues long. In the case of this clone: The antigen remains unidentified.

Conventional CD4+ T cells were sorted from blood as CD25-low CD127-high cells. These same data were also listed under a study on regulatory T cells. That paper states: The primer mix had 52 TRBV and 13 TRBJ primers.

This sequence originates from a human donor in good health. The chain has TRBV30 and TRBJ1-5; 7 bases align to TRBD1. Sequencing used CD25- CD4+ T cells sorted from blood. CDR3 nucleotide sequence: TGTGCCTGGGGGGCAGGGGGTCAGCCCCAGCATTTT. The encoded protein is CAWGAGGQPQHF.